Below, one TCR beta chain is given with its context. This sample is drawn from a study of control samples from healthy donors and cancer patients. V was pared by 4 bases and J by 5 bases, with 9 bases of the junction left unmatched. This CDR3 region has 16 residues. Germline V CDR1 and CDR2: SGHAT, FQDESV (reference sequence). The assay was immunoSEQ multiplex PCR, and TCRdb's table has in-frame clones only and misses some. The profile shows around 140,000 clones, more than 90% of them singletons. This TCR derives from a man aged 30-40 years in good health. Sequenced sample: blood. The V call is TRBV11-1, the J call TRBJ1-1; 11 bases are shared with TRBD1. CDR3 DNA sequence: TGTGCCAGCAGCTCCCCGGACAGGGGGCCGCGTACTGAAGCTTTCTTT. This sequence encodes CASSSPDRGPRTEAFF.